This TCR beta chain is drawn from a study of blood T cell repertoires in COVID-19 (dated by TCRdb to 2020 to 2022). Context from the whole study: Samples covering the acute and convalescent phases of COVID-19 were provided by collaborators in the United States, Italy and Spain. Deeply sampled blood TCRbeta repertoires from subjects exposed to, actively infected with, or recovered from COVID-19 were included in the dataset. The material from the prospective study consisted of cDNA or gDNA derived from T cells, B-cell-depleted T cells, or PBMCs. HLA class I and class II types, where available, came from metadata supplied by the sample provider rather than from assay-based typing. Samples were obtained from the ongoing ImmuneRACE study (first 160 participants) and from 1,000 to 1,500 subjects provided by 6 global collaborators. A freely available public database, intended as a resource for researchers studying the immune response to SARS-CoV-2, is where the repertoires were released. The sample metadata nearly always contained a de-identified subject ID, COVID-19 status, age in years and sex. General study outcomes and caveats: The amount of clinical and demographic metadata varied by source and participant and was provided uncurated.

TCRbeta CDR3 regions were amplified from genomic DNA using the immunoSEQ Assay, a bias-controlled multiplex PCR. Regarding the original processing steps: The number of nucleated cells in each sample was estimated by amplification of reference gene primers within the assay. Sequence reads were collapsed and filtered to measure the absolute abundance of every unique TCRbeta CDR3 rearrangement. Productive Simpson clonality was computed per sample as the square root of Simpson's diversity index over productive rearrangements. TCRdb mirrors the immuneACCESS table, restricted to in-frame sequences. Some clones are absent from its copies; in checked studies, under half trace to an unresolved V gene, and the reason for the others is unknown. V and J calls and clone size are given by that table; D and trimming were obtained from the DNA. Here the sample has about 200,000 clones; about 88% occur a single time. 9.5% to 13% of the sample goes to the ten largest clones.

Note on this clone: This receptor's antigen is unknown. No much larger clone is present one base from it, and per-base qualities are unavailable.

In Seattle, one collaborating source enrolled patients while the infection was active and tracked those patients longitudinally over the course of disease. The collaborating institutions used their own protocols to collect whole blood in K2EDTA tubes. For TCRbeta analysis, collaborator samples were shipped as frozen whole blood, as isolated PBMCs, or as DNA extracted from either sample type. Based on the germline V gene, the CDR1 and CDR2 sequences are KGHDR and SFDVKD. Between the V and J ends, shortened by 2 bases and 8 bases respectively, the junction contains 14 bases. The CDR3, from cysteine to phenylalanine, totals 14 residues. The read is trimmed to its CDR3 DNA, 42 bases read in frame from base 1.

This chain joins TRBV24-1 to TRBJ1-2; a tentative D call is TRBD1 (5 bases match). Sequencing was carried out using peripheral blood. The receptor's source is a woman aged 45-59 years with COVID-19, enrolled during active disease. The nucleotide sequence reads as follows: TGTGCCACCAGTGATTCAAAAGGCCAGGGCGGCTACACCTTC. Its protein reads: CATSDSKGQGGYTF.